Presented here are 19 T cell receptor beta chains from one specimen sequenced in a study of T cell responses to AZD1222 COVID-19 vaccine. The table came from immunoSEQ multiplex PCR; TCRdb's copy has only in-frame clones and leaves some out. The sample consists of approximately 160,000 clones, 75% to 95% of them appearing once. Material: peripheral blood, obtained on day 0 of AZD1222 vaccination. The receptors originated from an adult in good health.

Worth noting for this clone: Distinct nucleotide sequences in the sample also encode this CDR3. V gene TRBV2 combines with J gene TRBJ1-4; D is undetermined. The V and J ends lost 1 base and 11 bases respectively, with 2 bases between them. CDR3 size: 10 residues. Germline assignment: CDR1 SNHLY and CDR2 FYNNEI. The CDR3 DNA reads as TGTGCCAGCAGTGAAGGGAAACTGTTTTTT. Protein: CASSEGKLFF.

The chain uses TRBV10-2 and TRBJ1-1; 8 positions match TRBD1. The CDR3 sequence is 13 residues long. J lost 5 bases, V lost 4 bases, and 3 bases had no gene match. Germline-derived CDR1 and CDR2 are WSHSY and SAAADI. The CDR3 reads CASSGTGWTEAFF. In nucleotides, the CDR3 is TGCGCCAGCAGTGGGACAGGGTGGACTGAAGCTTTCTTT.

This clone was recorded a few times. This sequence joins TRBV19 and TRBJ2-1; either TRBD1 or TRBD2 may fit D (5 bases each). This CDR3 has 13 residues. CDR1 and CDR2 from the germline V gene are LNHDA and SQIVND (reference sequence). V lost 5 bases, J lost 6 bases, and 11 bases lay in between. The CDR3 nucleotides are TGTGCCAGTAGTGGGACCCCCCGCAATGAGCAGTTCTTC. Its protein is CASSGTPRNEQFF.

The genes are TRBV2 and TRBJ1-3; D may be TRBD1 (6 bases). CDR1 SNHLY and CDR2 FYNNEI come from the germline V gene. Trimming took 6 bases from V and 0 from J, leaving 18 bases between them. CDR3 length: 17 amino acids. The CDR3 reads CASRGSRGPFSGNTIYF. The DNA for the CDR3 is TGTGCCAGCAGGGGAAGCAGGGGCCCTTTCTCTGGAAACACCATATATTTT.

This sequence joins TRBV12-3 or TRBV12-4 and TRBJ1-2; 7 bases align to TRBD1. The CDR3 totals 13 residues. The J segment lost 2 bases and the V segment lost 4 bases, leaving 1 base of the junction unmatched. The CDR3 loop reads CASSWDSNYGYTF. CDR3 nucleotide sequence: TGTGCCAGCAGTTGGGACAGCAACTATGGCTACACCTTC.

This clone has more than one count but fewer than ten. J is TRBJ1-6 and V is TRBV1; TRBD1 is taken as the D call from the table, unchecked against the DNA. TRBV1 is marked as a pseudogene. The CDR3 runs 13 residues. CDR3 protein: CTSSLASNSPLHF. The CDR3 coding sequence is TGCACCAGCAGCCTGGCCAGTAATTCACCCCTCCACTTT.

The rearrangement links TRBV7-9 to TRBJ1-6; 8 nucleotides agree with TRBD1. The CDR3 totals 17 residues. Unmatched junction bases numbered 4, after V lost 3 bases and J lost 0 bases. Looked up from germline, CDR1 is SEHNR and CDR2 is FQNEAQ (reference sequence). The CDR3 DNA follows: TGTGCCAGCAGCTTTGGACAGGGAATCTCCTATAATTCACCCCTCCACTTT. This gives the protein CASSFGQGISYNSPLHF.

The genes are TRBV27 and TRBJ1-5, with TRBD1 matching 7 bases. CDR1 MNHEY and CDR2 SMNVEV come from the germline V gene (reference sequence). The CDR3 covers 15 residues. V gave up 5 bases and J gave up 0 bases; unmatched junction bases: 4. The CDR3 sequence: CASSRDSISNQPQHF. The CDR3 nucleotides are TGTGCCAGCAGTCGGGACAGTATTAGCAATCAGCCCCAGCATTTT.

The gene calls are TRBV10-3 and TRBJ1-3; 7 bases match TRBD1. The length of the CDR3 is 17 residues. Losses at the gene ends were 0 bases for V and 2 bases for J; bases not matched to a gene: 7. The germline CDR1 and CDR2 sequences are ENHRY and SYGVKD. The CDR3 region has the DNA TGTGCCATCAGTGAGTCGAGAGGGGGCACGGCTGGAAACACCATATATTTT. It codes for CAISESRGGTAGNTIYF.

The chain's CDR3 is CASSLRGQDRNEQYF. The CDR3 DNA reads TGTGCCAGCAGCTTAAGGGGGCAGGATAGGAACGAGCAGTACTTC. V is TRBV7-2 and J is TRBJ2-7; TRBD1 agrees at 7 bases. The trim removed 2 bases at V and 5 bases at J, leaving 9 bases unmatched. Germline loops: CDR1 SGHTA, CDR2 FQGNSA. The CDR3 has 15 amino acids. The full variable domain, its missing parts supplied by reference TRBV7-2 and TRBJ2-7, is GAGVSQSPSNKVTEKGKDVELRCDPISGHTALYWYRQSLGQGLEFLIYFQGNSAPDKSGLPSDRFSAERTGGSVSTLTIQRTQQEDSAVYLCASSLRGQDRNEQYFGPGTRLTVT.

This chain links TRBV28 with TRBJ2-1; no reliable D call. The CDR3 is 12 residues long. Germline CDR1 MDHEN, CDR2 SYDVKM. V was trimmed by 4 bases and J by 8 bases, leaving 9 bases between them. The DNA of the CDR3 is TGTGCCAGCAGTTCCCACGAGTATGAGCAGTTCTTC. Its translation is CASSSHEYEQFF.

The CDR3 DNA reads TGTGCCTGGAGTGTTCGGCGAGTTGGTGGAAACACCATATATTTT. The encoded protein is CAWSVRRVGGNTIYF. The chain links TRBV30 to TRBJ1-3, with unresolved D. Per germline, CDR1 GTSNPN and CDR2 SVGIG (reference sequence). The CDR3 is 15 residues long. V dropped 0 bases and J dropped 3 bases, with 12 bases sitting between them. Using reference TRBV30 and TRBJ1-3 for the parts outside the CDR3, the full variable domain is SQTIHQWPATLVQPVGSPLSLECTVEGTSNPNLYWYRQAAGRGLQLLFYSVGIGQISSEVPQNLSASRPQDRQFILSSKKLLLSDSGFYLCAWSVRRVGGNTIYFGEGSWLTVV.

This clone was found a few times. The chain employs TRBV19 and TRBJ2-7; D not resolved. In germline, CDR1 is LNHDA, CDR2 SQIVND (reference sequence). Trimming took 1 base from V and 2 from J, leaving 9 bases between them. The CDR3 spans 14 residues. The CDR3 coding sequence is TGTGCCAGTAGTATAGTTGGCGGAGCCTACGAGCAGTACTTC. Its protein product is CASSIVGGAYEQYF. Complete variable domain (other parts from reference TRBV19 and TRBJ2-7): DGGITQSPKYLFRKEGQNVTLSCEQNLNHDAMYWYRQDPGQGLRLIYYSQIVNDFQKGDIAEGYSVSREKKESFPLTVTSAQKNPTAFYLCASSIVGGAYEQYFGPGTRLTVT.

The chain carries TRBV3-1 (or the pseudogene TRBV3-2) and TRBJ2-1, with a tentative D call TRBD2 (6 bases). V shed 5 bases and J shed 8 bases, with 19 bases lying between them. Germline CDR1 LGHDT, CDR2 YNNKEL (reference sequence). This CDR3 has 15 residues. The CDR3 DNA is TGTGCCAGCAGCTCCCGTTTAGCGGCAGCGGATGAGCAGTTCTTC. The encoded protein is CASSSRLAAADEQFF.

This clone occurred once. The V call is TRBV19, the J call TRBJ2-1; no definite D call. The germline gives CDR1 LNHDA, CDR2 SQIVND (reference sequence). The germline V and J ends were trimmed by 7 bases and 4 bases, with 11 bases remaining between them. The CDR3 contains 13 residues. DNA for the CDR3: TGTGCCAGTACCCAGCGTCATTACAATGAGCAGTTCTTC. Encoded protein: CASTQRHYNEQFF. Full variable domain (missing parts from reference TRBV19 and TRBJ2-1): DGGITQSPKYLFRKEGQNVTLSCEQNLNHDAMYWYRQDPGQGLRLIYYSQIVNDFQKGDIAEGYSVSREKKESFPLTVTSAQKNPTAFYLCASTQRHYNEQFFGPGTRLTVL.

The CDR3 coding sequence is TGTGCCAGCAGCTTTAGTCGCCTAGCGGGAGGGCCCGAGAGAGATACGCAGTATTTT. It translates to CASSFSRLAGGPERDTQYF. The J gene is TRBJ2-3, the V gene TRBV13; the match to TRBD2 covers 12 bases. Trimming took 3 bases from V and 5 from J; bases not matched to a gene: 15. Germline values: CDR1 PRHDT, CDR2 FYEKMQ (reference sequence). The CDR3 sequence is 19 residues long.

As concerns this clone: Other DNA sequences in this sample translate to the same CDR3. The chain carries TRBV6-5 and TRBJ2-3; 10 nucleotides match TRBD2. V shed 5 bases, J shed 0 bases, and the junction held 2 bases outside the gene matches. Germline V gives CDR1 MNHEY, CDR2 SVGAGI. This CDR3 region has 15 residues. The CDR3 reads CASSLLAGSTDTQYF. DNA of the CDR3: TGTGCCAGCAGTCTACTAGCGGGAAGCACAGATACGCAGTATTTT.

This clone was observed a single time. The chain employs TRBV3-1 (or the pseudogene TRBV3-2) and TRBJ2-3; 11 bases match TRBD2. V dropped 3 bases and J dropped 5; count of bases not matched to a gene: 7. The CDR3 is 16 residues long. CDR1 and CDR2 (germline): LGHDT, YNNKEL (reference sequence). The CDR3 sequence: CASSQGLAGGGDTQYF. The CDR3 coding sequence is TGTGCCAGCAGCCAGGGATTAGCGGGAGGGGGAGATACGCAGTATTTT.

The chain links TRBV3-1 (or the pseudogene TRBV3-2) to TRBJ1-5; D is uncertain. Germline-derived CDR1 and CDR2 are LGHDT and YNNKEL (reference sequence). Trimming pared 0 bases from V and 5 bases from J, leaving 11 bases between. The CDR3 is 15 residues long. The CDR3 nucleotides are TGTGCCAGCAGCCAAGAGGAAATATCCGATCAGCCCCAGCATTTT. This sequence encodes CASSQEEISDQPQHF.